Listed below are T cell receptor beta chains from one sample, sequenced in a study of identical twins. Via MiXCR, TCRdb re-called the 5' RACE reads, giving one row per CDR3 protein. The sample gives 210,000 or so distinct CDR3 sequences, 15% of which show up once; 40% is in the top ten. The data also belong to a second study, concerning T cells expressing NK-cell markers.

Sequencing input: CD8+ T cells sorted from blood. The receptors were sampled from a woman aged 18-29 years in good health. Each CDR3 is given with its conserved first and last residue. D genes are given only for firm matches. Only part of the rows carry a size: once, few, many, or a class if the clone is expanded.

length,V,size,D,J,CDR3,DNA
17,TRBV4-1,-,-,TRBJ2-7,CASSQAEGPQDIYEQYF,TGCGCCAGCAGCCAAGCGGAAGGGCCCCAGGATATCTACGAGCAGTACTTC
15,TRBV9,few,-,TRBJ2-1,CASSVEGANYNEQFF,TGTGCCAGCAGCGTAGAAGGAGCGAACTACAATGAGCAGTTCTTC
15,TRBV28,few,-,TRBJ1-6,CASTPRSGHNSPLHF,TGTGCCAGCACTCCCCGATCCGGACATAATTCACCCCTCCACTTT
13,TRBV30,-,-,TRBJ2-2,CAWSSGGTGELFF,TGTGCCTGGAGTTCCGGAGGCACCGGGGAGCTGTTTTTT
16,TRBV6-1,-,-,TRBJ2-2,CASSEGGAGWPGELFF,TGTGCCAGCAGTGAAGGCGGGGCAGGGTGGCCCGGGGAGCTGTTTTTT
14,TRBV12-3/TRBV12-4,few,TRBD1,TRBJ1-2,CAVRIRGLAYGYTF,TGTGCCGTCCGAATCAGGGGGCTCGCCTATGGCTACACCTTC
16,TRBV9,few,-,TRBJ2-6,CASTASQGALANVLTF,TGTGCCAGCACCGCTTCCCAGGGCGCTCTTGCCAACGTCCTGACTTTC
16,TRBV12-3/TRBV12-4,few,-,TRBJ2-1,CASSGSGERVGNEQFF,TGTGCCAGCAGTGGGTCGGGGGAGCGAGTTGGGAATGAGCAGTTCTTC
13,TRBV14,few,-,TRBJ1-5,CASSPSHIQPQHF,TGTGCCAGCAGCCCCTCCCATATACAGCCCCAGCATTTT
15,TRBV9,few,-,TRBJ2-6,CASSAGKTGANVLTF,TGTGCCAGCAGCGCTGGGAAAACTGGGGCCAACGTCCTGACTTTC
12,TRBV6-5,-,-,TRBJ2-1,CASSYSPNEQFF,TGTGCCAGCAGTTACTCCCCCAATGAGCAGTTCTTC
13,TRBV29-1,few,TRBD1,TRBJ2-2,CSVEAGGTGELFF,TGCAGCGTTGAGGCAGGGGGCACCGGGGAGCTGTTTTTT
15,TRBV9,few,-,TRBJ1-6,CASSASGPQKSPLHF,TGTGCCAGCAGCGCCTCGGGACCGCAGAAGTCACCCCTCCACTTT
17,TRBV13,-,TRBD2,TRBJ2-3,CASRFTSAKGLTDTQYF,TGTGCCAGCAGGTTTACTAGCGCCAAAGGCCTCACAGATACGCAGTATTTT
15,TRBV5-1,few,-,TRBJ2-1,CASSPDSALGNEQFF,TGCGCCAGCAGTCCTGACTCGGCCCTCGGCAATGAGCAGTTCTTC
15,TRBV7-9,few,-,TRBJ2-1,CASSLAIGGYNEQFF,TGTGCCAGCAGCTTAGCCATAGGGGGCTACAATGAGCAGTTCTTC
17,TRBV15,-,-,TRBJ2-3,CATSRVPFRSSTDTQYF,TGTGCCACCAGCAGAGTCCCATTTCGATCTAGCACAGATACGCAGTATTTT
16,TRBV21-1,few,-,TRBJ2-4,CASSMGEDSACNIQYF,TGTGCCAGCAGCATGGGGGAAGACTCGGCGTGCAACATTCAGTACTTC
15,TRBV7-2,few,TRBD2,TRBJ2-3,CASSTGLAHTDTQYF,TGTGCCAGCAGCACGGGACTAGCGCACACAGATACGCAGTATTTT
16,TRBV6-5,-,-,TRBJ2-7,CASSYSLSGGSYEQYF,TGTGCCAGCAGTTATTCTTTGTCAGGGGGGTCCTACGAGCAGTACTTC